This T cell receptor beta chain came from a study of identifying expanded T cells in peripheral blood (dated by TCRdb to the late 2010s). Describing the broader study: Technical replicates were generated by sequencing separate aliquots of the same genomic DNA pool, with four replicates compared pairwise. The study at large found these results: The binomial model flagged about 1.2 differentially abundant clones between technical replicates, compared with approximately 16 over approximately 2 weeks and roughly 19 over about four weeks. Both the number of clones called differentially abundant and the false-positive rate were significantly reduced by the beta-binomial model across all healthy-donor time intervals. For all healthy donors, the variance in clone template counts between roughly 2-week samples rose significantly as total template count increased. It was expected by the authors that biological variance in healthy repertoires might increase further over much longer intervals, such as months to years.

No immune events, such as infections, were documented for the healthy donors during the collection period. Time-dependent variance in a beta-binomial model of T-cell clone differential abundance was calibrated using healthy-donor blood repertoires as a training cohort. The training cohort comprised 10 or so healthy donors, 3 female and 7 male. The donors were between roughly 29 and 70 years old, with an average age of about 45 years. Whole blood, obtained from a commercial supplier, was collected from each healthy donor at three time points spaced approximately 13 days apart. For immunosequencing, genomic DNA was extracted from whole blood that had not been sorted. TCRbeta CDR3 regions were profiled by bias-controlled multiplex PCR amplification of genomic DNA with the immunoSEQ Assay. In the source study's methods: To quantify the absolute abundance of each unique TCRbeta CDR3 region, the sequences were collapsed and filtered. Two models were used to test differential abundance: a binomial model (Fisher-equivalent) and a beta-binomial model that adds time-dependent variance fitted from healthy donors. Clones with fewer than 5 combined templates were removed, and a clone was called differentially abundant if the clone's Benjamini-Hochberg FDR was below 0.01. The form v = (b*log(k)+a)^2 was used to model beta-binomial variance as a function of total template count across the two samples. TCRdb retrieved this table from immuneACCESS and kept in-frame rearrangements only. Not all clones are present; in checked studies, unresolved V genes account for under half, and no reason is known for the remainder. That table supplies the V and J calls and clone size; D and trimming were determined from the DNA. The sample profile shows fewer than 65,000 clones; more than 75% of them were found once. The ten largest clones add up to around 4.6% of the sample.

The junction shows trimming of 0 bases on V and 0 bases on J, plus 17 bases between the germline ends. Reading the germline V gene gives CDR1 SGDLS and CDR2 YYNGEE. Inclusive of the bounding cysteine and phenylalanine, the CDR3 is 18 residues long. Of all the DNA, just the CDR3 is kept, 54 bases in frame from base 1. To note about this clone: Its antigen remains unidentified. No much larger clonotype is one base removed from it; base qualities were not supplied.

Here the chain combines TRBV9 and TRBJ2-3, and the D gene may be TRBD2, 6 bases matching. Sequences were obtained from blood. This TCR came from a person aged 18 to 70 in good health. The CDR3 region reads CASSVDLASQTSTDTQYF. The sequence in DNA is TGTGCCAGCAGCGTAGACCTAGCGAGTCAAACTAGCACAGATACGCAGTATTTT.